The present TCR beta chain was sequenced within a study of persistence of HIV-infected CD4 T cells. Study conclusions and caveats: Within sorted populations, more oligoclonal TCRs accompanied more oligoclonal proviruses.

Lysates of CMV-infected fibroblasts at approximately 9.4 ug/mL stimulated these cells. CD40L-negative CD69-negative CD45RO-high memory CD4+ T cells were sorted as populations depleted of antigen-responding cells. These HIV-1-infected adults initiated suppressive ART in chronic infection. CD8+ T cells were removed from PBMCs prior to stimulation. An 18-hour stimulation of CD8-depleted PBMCs used anti-CD28/CD49d costimulation, CD40-blocking antibody and enfuvirtide. Sequencing used immunoSEQ version 4 in survey mode. This table comes from immunoSEQ multiplex PCR, and its TCRdb copy is limited to in-frame clones, with some not included. The table records 25,000 to 30,000 clones, around 82% of them present only once. Germline CDR1 LNHDA, CDR2 SQIVND (reference sequence). The CDR3 totals 14 residues. V shed 3 bases and J shed 2 bases, with 10 bases lying between them. Details on this clone: Its antigen is unidentified.

The sequence came from an adult man with HIV who was CMV-seropositive. The sequencing here drew on CD4+ T cells sorted from PBMCs after roughly 18-hour stimulation, taken from a patient who received antiretroviral therapy. This chain uses TRBV19 with TRBJ1-2; D is ambiguous. CDR3 sequence: CASSISGVNYGYTF. CDR3 DNA sequence: TGTGCCAGTAGTATTTCAGGCGTAAACTATGGCTACACCTTC.